Sequencing of this T cell receptor (beta chain) was carried out in a study of blood T cell repertoires in COVID-19. Study-level information: Acute-phase and convalescent COVID-19 samples originated in the United States, Italy and Spain.

The CDR3 length is 13 residues. Germline CDR1 and CDR2: SGDLS and YYNGEE. V was cut by 0 bases and J by 2 bases, with 5 bases left in between. Clones were read by immunoSEQ multiplex PCR, and TCRdb kept only the in-frame ones, dropping some. The sample lists fewer than 250,000 clones; about 87% were seen once. With regard to this clone: Other DNA sequences in this sample translate to the same CDR3.

The chain couples TRBV9 to TRBJ1-2; D not certain. The source is a woman in her 30s with acute COVID-19. Specimen: PBMCs or T cells enriched from blood (not recorded which). The chain's CDR3 is CASSVGANYGYTF. DNA for the CDR3: TGTGCCAGCAGCGTAGGCGCCAACTATGGCTACACCTTC.